These 28 T cell receptor beta chains came from one sample sequenced in a study of regulatory T cells in long-lasting Graves disease. Through Arm-PCR of CDR3 regions and iRepertoire HTBI primers, TCR beta libraries were built. MiXCR was run by TCRdb on the multiplex PCR reads, yielding one entry per CDR3 protein. The sample shows about 530,000 distinct CDR3 sequences, approximately 16% of them seen only once. Regarding time point: newly diagnosed GD, antithyroid drugs for less than 3 months. After RNA was extracted from PBMCs, the TCR library was made from it. In addition, the sample was reused for a study of T cells in Graves' hyperthyroidism and ophthalmopathy.

The source was peripheral blood mononuclear cells (PBMCs), collected at new diagnosis, from a patient treated with antithyroid drugs. The receptors derive from a woman aged 35-60 years with Graves disease.

Ten or more counts support this clonotype. The genes are TRBV7-8 and TRBJ2-1; D not certain. V was trimmed by 1 base and J by 7 bases, leaving 11 bases between them. Per the germline V gene, CDR1 is SGHVS and CDR2 is FQNEAQ. There are 14 residues in the CDR3. The DNA for the CDR3 is TGTGCCAGCAGCTTAGGAGTTCCCGGAAATGAGCAGTTCTTC. Amino acid sequence: CASSLGVPGNEQFF.

The sample holds a few counts of this clonotype. This chain connects TRBV20-1 to TRBJ1-6, with TRBD1 matching over 9 bases. This CDR3 contains 14 residues. Per germline, CDR1 DFQATT and CDR2 SNEGSKA (reference sequence). Trimming at V came to 5 bases and at J to 10 bases, leaving 9 bases not matched to a gene. CDR3 sequence: CSAYRGTGTSPLHF. Written as DNA, the CDR3 is TGCAGTGCTTATCGGGGGACAGGGACATCACCCCTCCACTTT.

This clonotype was detected ten times or more. The V and J genes are TRBV12-3 or TRBV12-4 and TRBJ2-1; D is possibly TRBD1 (7 bases). V lost 6 bases and J 3 bases, leaving 9 bases between the germline ends. CDR3 length: 13 amino acids. In DNA, the CDR3 is TGTGCCAGCAGGCGGGACAGCTACAATGAGCAGTTCTTC. Protein sequence: CASRRDSYNEQFF.

This clonotype appeared many times. V gene TRBV2 combines with J gene TRBJ2-1; D unresolved. CDR1 and CDR2 (germline): SNHLY, FYNNEI. With 3 bases removed from V and 8 bases from J, the gap between germline ends came to 2 bases. The CDR3 loop spans 10 amino acids. CDR3 residues: CASSEHEQFF. The CDR3 DNA reads TGTGCCAGCAGTGAGCATGAGCAGTTCTTC.

The chain joins TRBV19 to TRBJ1-2; D might be TRBD1 (5 bases). This CDR3 is built from 13 residues. The germline V and J ends were trimmed by 3 bases and 8 bases, with 13 bases remaining between them. From germline, CDR1 is LNHDA and CDR2 SQIVND (reference sequence). CDR3 sequence reads: CASSMIQGWGYTF. CDR3 coding DNA: TGTGCCAGTAGTATGATCCAGGGTTGGGGCTACACCTTC.

The chain is built from TRBV3-1 and TRBJ1-2; D might be TRBD1 (6 bases). The CDR3 length is 15 residues. V was trimmed by 4 bases and J by 0 bases, leaving 12 bases between them. Looked up from germline, CDR1 is LGHDT and CDR2 is YNNKEL (reference sequence). The CDR3 bases are TGTGCCAGCAGCCGGACAGCTCCAACTAACTATGGCTACACCTTC. As protein: CASSRTAPTNYGYTF.

This clonotype has at least ten counts. The genes are TRBV12-3 or TRBV12-4 and TRBJ1-1, with a weak D call TRBD1 (6 bases). The CDR3 contains 13 residues. Deletions cut 9 bases from V and 4 bases from J, with 15 bases between. CDR3 coding DNA: TGTGCCAGTCTCGAGGGGGTAGGCACTGAAGCTTTCTTT. Amino acid sequence: CASLEGVGTEAFF.

This clonotype was seen at least ten times. The chain recombines TRBV6-1 with TRBJ1-2, with 7 bases aligning to TRBD1. Germline V CDR1 and CDR2: MNHNS, SASEGT. V gave up 4 bases and J gave up 5 bases; unmatched junction bases: 16. This CDR3 is built from 17 residues. CDR3 loop: CASSARDSIAHQYGYTF. The CDR3 DNA sequence: TGTGCCAGCAGTGCCCGGGACAGTATAGCTCATCAATATGGCTACACCTTC.

This clonotype has more than one count but fewer than ten. The V and J genes are TRBV2 and TRBJ2-3, with 8 bases identical to TRBD1. V shed 8 bases, J shed 5 bases, and the junction held 9 bases outside the gene matches. From germline, CDR1 is SNHLY and CDR2 FYNNEI. The CDR3 is 14 amino acids. In DNA, the CDR3 is TGTGCCAGCGGGGCGGACAGGGTTGAAGATACGCAGTATTTT. The encoded protein is CASGADRVEDTQYF.

In its sample, this clonotype was seen a few times. The chain couples TRBV28 to TRBJ2-4; maybe TRBD1 (6 bases). V gave up 6 bases and J gave up 1 base, with 13 bases separating them. The CDR3 contains 15 residues. CDR1 MDHEN and CDR2 SYDVKM come from the germline V gene. The CDR3 loop reads CASRAGGSAKNIQYF. CDR3 nucleotides: TGTGCCAGCAGGGCTGGGGGCTCGGCCAAAAACATTCAGTACTTC.

This clonotype was recorded at least ten times. The chain joins TRBV2 to TRBJ2-7; perhaps TRBD1 as D (5 bases). V lost 0 bases, J lost 2 bases, and 17 bases lay in between. CDR1 and CDR2 from the germline V gene are SNHLY and FYNNEI. CDR3 length equals 17 residues. Here the CDR3 DNA reads TGTGCCAGCAGTGAAGCTCCGGCAGGGTCTGGGCCCTACGAGCAGTACTTC. As protein: CASSEAPAGSGPYEQYF.

This clonotype was seen at least ten times. This rearrangement joins TRBV28 to TRBJ1-2; 7 positions match TRBD1. Germline CDR1 reads MDHEN; CDR2 reads SYDVKM. After removal of 5 bases from V and 4 bases from J, the junction contained 7 bases not matched to a gene. The CDR3 spans 14 residues. CDR3 sequence reads: CASSTGAWGYGYTF. In DNA form, the CDR3 reads TGTGCCAGCAGTACAGGGGCCTGGGGCTATGGCTACACCTTC.

This chain uses TRBV6-2 or TRBV6-3 with TRBJ1-1, with a possible D match to TRBD1 (6 bases). Germline CDR1 MNHEY, CDR2 SVGEGT. Trimming stripped 0 bases from V and 5 bases from J, with 13 bases between. This CDR3 is 15 amino acids long. The CDR3: CASSYSKGGWTEAFF. In DNA, the CDR3 is TGTGCCAGCAGTTACTCGAAGGGGGGTTGGACTGAAGCTTTCTTT.

The chain has TRBV29-1 and TRBJ1-2, with D perhaps TRBD1 (6 bases). Trimming left V 6 bases short and J 1 base short, with 9 bases between. Per germline, CDR1 SQVTM and CDR2 ANQGSEA. The CDR3 is made up of 12 amino acids. CDR3: CSVWDNNYGYTF. DNA for the CDR3: TGCAGCGTGTGGGACAATAACTATGGCTACACCTTC.

This clonotype was detected ten times or more. The V and J genes are TRBV7-3 and TRBJ2-1; TRBD2 agrees at 8 bases. The CDR3 has 16 amino acids. V shed 5 bases, J shed 0 bases, and the junction held 6 bases outside the gene matches. Germline lookup yields CDR1 SGHTA and CDR2 FQGTGA. The CDR3 nucleotides are TGTGCCAGCAGCGCGGGGGGCGTTGGCTCCTACAATGAGCAGTTCTTC. Its translation: CASSAGGVGSYNEQFF.

This clonotype was seen many times. This chain connects TRBV5-8 to TRBJ2-7; either TRBD1 or TRBD2 may supply D (5 bases each). The CDR3 spans 14 residues. The V and J ends lost 3 bases and 2 bases respectively, with 12 bases between them. Germline V gene data show CDR1 as SGHTS and CDR2 as YDEGEE. This CDR3 is CASSSEGRTYEQYF. The CDR3 nucleotides are TGTGCCAGCAGCTCCGAGGGACGGACCTACGAGCAGTACTTC.

The table lists this clonotype with a few counts. The CDR3 sequence: CASSPQRGARTDTQYF. CDR3 nucleotides: TGCGCCAGCAGCCCCCAGCGGGGGGCCCGCACAGATACGCAGTATTTT. The chain couples TRBV5-1 to TRBJ2-3; 9 nucleotides align to TRBD2. Germline lookup yields CDR1 SGHRS and CDR2 YFSETQ. CDR3 length: 16 amino acids. The V gene end was trimmed by 4 bases and the J gene end by 1 base; junction bases not matched to a gene: 7.

This clonotype occurred a few times. The chain employs TRBV11-2 and TRBJ2-1; perhaps TRBD1 as D (5 bases). Germline V gene lookup returns CDR1 SGHAT and CDR2 FQNNGV. The CDR3 is 15 residues long. Trimming removed 0 bases from V and 3 bases from J, with 9 bases in between. The CDR3 protein is CASSLEWGGYNEQFF. The CDR3 nucleotides are TGTGCCAGCAGCTTAGAGTGGGGCGGCTACAATGAGCAGTTCTTC.

This clonotype was seen many times. Since no conserved phenylalanine or tryptophan closes the CDR3, a read error is the likely cause. The DNA is left out, because the CDR3 cannot be placed on it with certainty; the CDR3 is given as TCRdb lists it. This rearrangement joins TRBV4-1 to TRBJ1-1; the table's D gene call, TRBD1, was not cross checked with the DNA. The CDR3 has 13 amino acids, counting both end residues. Germline loops: CDR1 MGHRA, CDR2 YSYEKL. CDR3 loop: CASSQDRGGSPLL.

This clonotype was detected ten times or more. The rearrangement uses TRBV11-2 and TRBJ2-3; tentatively, D is TRBD1 or TRBD2 (5 bases each). Trimming took 0 bases from V and 1 from J, leaving 8 bases between them. CDR3 size: 15 residues. Germline lookup yields CDR1 SGHAT and CDR2 FQNNGV. DNA for the CDR3: TGTGCCAGCAGCTTAGATCGGGACCGCACAGATACGCAGTATTTT. Translated: CASSLDRDRTDTQYF.

At least ten counts were recorded for this clonotype. This chain uses TRBV5-1 with TRBJ1-1; the D is unclear. The CDR3 is 14 amino acids. V was pared by 5 bases and J by 4 bases, with 15 bases between. The germline CDR1 and CDR2 sequences are SGHRS and YFSETQ. CDR3 protein: CASSIDSGATEAFF. Written as DNA, the CDR3 is TGCGCCAGCAGTATCGACTCAGGTGCCACTGAAGCTTTCTTT.

At least ten counts were recorded for this clonotype. The chain is built from TRBV7-9 and TRBJ1-4, with TRBD1 identical over 11 bases. Germline assignment: CDR1 SEHNR and CDR2 FQNEAQ (reference sequence). The CDR3 is 17 residues long. Trimming cost V 5 bases and J 6 bases; bases outside gene matches: 11. CDR3 DNA sequence: TGTGCCAGCAGCCGACCTAAACCGGGACAGGGGGATGAAAAACTGTTTTTT. Its translation: CASSRPKPGQGDEKLFF.

This clonotype was observed many times. The V gene is TRBV11-2, the J gene TRBJ2-7; TRBD2 is a possible D gene (7 bases). V gave up 5 bases and J gave up 3 bases, with 17 bases separating them. The CDR3 runs 15 residues. Per the germline V gene, CDR1 is SGHAT and CDR2 is FQNNGV. DNA for the CDR3: TGTGCCAGCAGCAAGGGGGGGGCTGCCCGCTACGAGCAGTACTTC. Translated, it gives CASSKGGAARYEQYF.

This clonotype appeared many times. The V gene is TRBV28, the J gene TRBJ2-6; 10 bases match TRBD1. CDR3 length: 17 amino acids. The trim removed 7 bases at V and 4 bases at J, leaving 10 bases unmatched. Germline V gene data show CDR1 as MDHEN and CDR2 as SYDVKM. CDR3 nucleotide sequence: TGTGCCAGCACACGCCGGGACAGGGGAGCAGGGGCCAACGTCCTGACTTTC. It encodes CASTRRDRGAGANVLTF.

This clonotype came up many times. The chain couples TRBV3-1 to TRBJ1-1; 8 nucleotides agree with TRBD1. Germline trimming cut 2 bases from V and 5 bases from J; bases unmatched to any gene: 4. The CDR3 consists of 14 residues. Germline CDR1 LGHDT, CDR2 YNNKEL (reference sequence). The CDR3 nucleotides read TGTGCCAGCAGCCAAATGGACAGGGATACTGAAGCTTTCTTT. Translation gives CASSQMDRDTEAFF.

The CDR3 DNA follows: TGCAGTGCAGAGGGGACAGGGGCCGTCGCAGATACGCAGTATTTT. Its translation: CSAEGTGAVADTQYF. The chain combines TRBV20-1 with TRBJ2-3; 10 nucleotides match TRBD1. V shed 6 bases and J 4 bases; nucleotides not matched to a gene: 10. This CDR3 region has 15 residues. CDR1 DFQATT and CDR2 SNEGSKA come from the germline V gene (reference sequence).

CDR3 nucleotides: TGTGCCAGCAGCAGGGGAGGAACAACCTACGAGCAGTACTTC. It is translated as CASSRGGTTYEQYF. The V and J genes are TRBV27 and TRBJ2-7; either TRBD1 or TRBD2 may supply D (6 bases each). Per germline, CDR1 MNHEY and CDR2 SMNVEV (reference sequence). The CDR3 sequence is 14 residues long. V was pared by 6 bases and J by 2 bases, with 14 bases between.

In its sample, this clonotype was seen many times. The V and J genes are TRBV20-1 and TRBJ2-3, with TRBD2 matching over 9 bases. Germline V lookup: CDR1 DFQATT, CDR2 SNEGSKA (reference sequence). With 5 bases clipped from V and 3 bases from J, the junction kept 6 bases outside the gene matches. The CDR3 consists of 14 residues. Written as DNA, the CDR3 is TGCAGTGCTCCGGGACTAGCTCTAACAGATACGCAGTATTTT. Its protein product is CSAPGLALTDTQYF.